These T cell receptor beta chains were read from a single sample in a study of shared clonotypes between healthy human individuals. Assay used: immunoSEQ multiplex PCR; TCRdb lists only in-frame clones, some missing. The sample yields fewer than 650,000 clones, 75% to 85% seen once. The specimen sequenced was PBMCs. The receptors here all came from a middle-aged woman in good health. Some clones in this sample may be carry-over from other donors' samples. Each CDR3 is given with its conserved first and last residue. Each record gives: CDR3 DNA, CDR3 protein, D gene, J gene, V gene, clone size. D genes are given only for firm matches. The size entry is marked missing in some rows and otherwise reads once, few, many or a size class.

DNA: TGTGCCAGCAGCTTGGGCCTAGCGGGAGTGTACAATGAGCAGTTCTTC; CDR3: CASSLGLAGVYNEQFF; D: TRBD2; J: TRBJ2-1; V: TRBV5-6; size: .
DNA: TGTGCCAGCAGGTACGGGGACAATCAGCCCCAGCATTTT; CDR3: CASRYGDNQPQHF; D: .; J: TRBJ1-5; V: TRBV6-5; size: once
DNA: TGTGCCAGCAATCAGGGGACTAGCGTAAATGAGCAGTTCTTC; CDR3: CASNQGTSVNEQFF; D: TRBD2; J: TRBJ2-1; V: TRBV28; size: .
DNA: TGTGCCAGCAGCTTAGGCCCGGCAGGGTCGGATTACGAGCAGTACTTC; CDR3: CASSLGPAGSDYEQYF; D: .; J: TRBJ2-7; V: TRBV7-6; size: .
DNA: TGCGCCAGCAGCGCCTGGGACAGGGGAGGCAATGAGCAGTTCTTC; CDR3: CASSAWDRGGNEQFF; D: TRBD1; J: TRBJ2-1; V: TRBV5-1; size: .
DNA: TGTGCCACCAGCAGAACCTGGGGGCAGGGAATGAACACTGAAGCTTTCTTT; CDR3: CATSRTWGQGMNTEAFF; D: .; J: TRBJ1-1; V: TRBV15; size: .
DNA: TGTGCCAGCATTAGAGGGACAGGGGGCACTGAAGCTTTCTTT; CDR3: CASIRGTGGTEAFF; D: TRBD1; J: TRBJ1-1; V: TRBV2; size: .
DNA: TGTGCCAGCAGCTTAATCGGAGATACGCAGTATTTT; CDR3: CASSLIGDTQYF; D: .; J: TRBJ2-3; V: TRBV7-9; size: .
DNA: TGCGCCAGCACTAGAAGCTGGAACACTGAAGCTTTCTTT; CDR3: CASTRSWNTEAFF; D: .; J: TRBJ1-1; V: TRBV10-2; size: few
DNA: TGTGCCAGCAGCCCCGCGGCAGGGGGCCTGGCCAAAAACATTCAGTACTTC; CDR3: CASSPAAGGLAKNIQYF; D: TRBD1; J: TRBJ2-4; V: TRBV11-2; size: .
DNA: TGCAGCGTTGACTGGGGAAATACGCAGTATTTT; CDR3: CSVDWGNTQYF; D: .; J: TRBJ2-3; V: TRBV29-1; size: many
DNA: TGTGCCAGCCTCGCCTTACAGGGCTCTGGCTACACCTTC; CDR3: CASLALQGSGYTF; D: .; J: TRBJ1-2; V: TRBV2; size: once
DNA: TGTGCCAGCAGTTGGGCAGGGGGTAATTTATACAATGAGCAGTTCTTC; CDR3: CASSWAGGNLYNEQFF; D: TRBD1; J: TRBJ2-1; V: TRBV28; size: .
DNA: TGTGCCAGCAGCTTAGTGGCGGGAACCTCCTACGAGCAGTACTTC; CDR3: CASSLVAGTSYEQYF; D: .; J: TRBJ2-7; V: TRBV11-2; size: .
DNA: TGTGCCAGCTCGTCAGGAGCAGATACGCAGTATTTT; CDR3: CASSSGADTQYF; D: .; J: TRBJ2-3; V: TRBV18; size: .
DNA: TGTGCCAGTTCATCCGGGACTCATTTAAGGCGAGGCACTGAAGCTTTCTTT; CDR3: CASSSGTHLRRGTEAFF; D: .; J: TRBJ1-1; V: TRBV19; size: .
DNA: TGTGCCAGCAGTTTTTGGGAGGTGGCCAATTCACCCCTCCACTTT; CDR3: CASSFWEVANSPLHF; D: .; J: TRBJ1-6; V: TRBV27; size: .
DNA: TGCGCCAGCAGCTTGGGATTGGGGGACAATCAGCCCCAGCATTTT; CDR3: CASSLGLGDNQPQHF; D: .; J: TRBJ1-5; V: TRBV5-1; size: .
DNA: TGTGCCAGCAGCACCCCGGGATCGGCCTACAATGAGCAGTTCTTC; CDR3: CASSTPGSAYNEQFF; D: .; J: TRBJ2-1; V: TRBV9; size: .
DNA: TGTGCCAGCTCACCACTGTCGGGGTTTGACACTGAAGCTTTCTTT; CDR3: CASSPLSGFDTEAFF; D: .; J: TRBJ1-1; V: TRBV18; size: .
DNA: TGCGCCAGCAGCCAAGATCCTGGAGGGGACACTGAAGCTTTCTTT; CDR3: CASSQDPGGDTEAFF; D: .; J: TRBJ1-1; V: TRBV4-3; size: .
DNA: TGCGCCAGCAGTGAGTCGATATTGCAGGGTCCCGAAAATCAGCCCCAGCATTTT; CDR3: CASSESILQGPENQPQHF; D: .; J: TRBJ1-5; V: TRBV10-2; size: .
DNA: TGTGCCAGCAGAGGGACAGATGAAAAACTGTTTTTT; CDR3: CASRGTDEKLFF; D: TRBD1; J: TRBJ1-4; V: TRBV6-1; size: once
DNA: TGTGCCAGCAGTGAAACAGGCATGTCCTATGGCTACACCTTC; CDR3: CASSETGMSYGYTF; D: .; J: TRBJ1-2; V: TRBV6-1; size: .
DNA: TGTGCCAGCTCACCGGCGCCAGGACAGGGGATCGGTGGCTACACCTTC; CDR3: CASSPAPGQGIGGYTF; D: TRBD1; J: TRBJ1-2; V: TRBV18; size: .
DNA: TGCGCCAGCAGTCACGGAGTGGACCGGGACATCCAAGAGACCCAGTACTTC; CDR3: CASSHGVDRDIQETQYF; D: .; J: TRBJ2-5; V: TRBV23-1; size: .
DNA: TGTGCCAGCAGCAAAACCGCTGGGAGCTACGAGCAGTACTTC; CDR3: CASSKTAGSYEQYF; D: .; J: TRBJ2-7; V: TRBV7-2; size: .
DNA: TGTGCCAGCAGGGGGGGGCGGCTTAGCACAGATACGCAGTATTTT; CDR3: CASRGGRLSTDTQYF; D: .; J: TRBJ2-3; V: TRBV6-5; size: .
DNA: TGCGCCAGCAGCTTGGCACGACTAGCGACAGATACGCAGTATTTT; CDR3: CASSLARLATDTQYF; D: TRBD2; J: TRBJ2-3; V: TRBV5-1; size: .
DNA: TGTGCCAGCTCAATGGGCGGGACAGAAGGCTACGAGCAGTACTTC; CDR3: CASSMGGTEGYEQYF; D: .; J: TRBJ2-7; V: TRBV18; size: .
DNA: TGTGCCAGCAGACCATACGGGGGCAGGAATGAAAAACTGTTTTTT; CDR3: CASRPYGGRNEKLFF; D: .; J: TRBJ1-4; V: TRBV6-1; size: .